The 26 T cell receptor beta chains reported below all come from one sample, sequenced in a study of graft-versus-host responses after intestinal transplantation. For these receptors, no antigen is known. Produced via immunoSEQ multiplex PCR; TCRdb's table is partial and in-frame only. This table has over 75,000 clones, around 89% appearing once. The sequencing here drew on unstimulated CD4+ T cells sorted from spleen or lymph node cells, taken before transplant. Receptor source: a human donor who was the organ donor for an intestinal transplant.

The chain is built from TRBV9 and TRBJ2-1; 11 bases agree with TRBD2. V trimming: 3 bases; J trimming: 6 bases; junction bases outside the gene matches: 5. Germline assignment: CDR1 SGDLS and CDR2 YYNGEE. The CDR3 covers 15 residues. The chain's CDR3 is CASSAVLAGGNEQFF. The CDR3 DNA reads TGTGCCAGCAGCGCCGTGCTAGCGGGAGGCAATGAGCAGTTCTTC.

The chain uses TRBV28 and TRBJ2-1; TRBD2 agrees at 10 bases. The V gene end was trimmed by 5 bases and the J gene end by 1 base; junction bases not matched to a gene: 2. The germline V gene encodes CDR1 MDHEN and CDR2 SYDVKM. The CDR3 sequence is 15 residues long. Here the CDR3 reads CASSTSGESYNEQFF. DNA for the CDR3: TGTGCCAGCAGTACTAGCGGGGAGTCCTACAATGAGCAGTTCTTC.

The chain couples TRBV27 to TRBJ1-5, with D perhaps TRBD1 (5 bases). With 3 bases removed from V and 0 bases from J, the gap between germline ends came to 15 bases. Per the germline V gene, CDR1 is MNHEY and CDR2 is SMNVEV (reference sequence). The CDR3 consists of 17 residues. The CDR3 here is CASSLTWGGYSNQPQHF. The CDR3, as DNA: TGTGCCAGCAGTTTGACTTGGGGGGGGTATAGCAATCAGCCCCAGCATTTT.

In the case of this clone: The junction differs from germline at one of its ends, possibly a read error. The same CDR3 also results from other DNA sequences found in this sample. The V call is TRBV15, the J call TRBJ1-2; tentative D call: TRBD1 (6 bases). CDR1 is LNHNV, CDR2 YYDKDF, per germline (reference sequence). This CDR3 spans 15 amino acids. The CDR3 nucleotides read TGCGCCACCAGCAGGGGACGTGGGGAGGACTATGGCTACACCTTC. Its translation: CATSRGRGEDYGYTF. Full variable domain (outside the CDR3, taken from reference TRBV15 and TRBJ1-2): DAMVIQNPRYQVTQFGKPVTLSCSQTLNHNVMYWYQQKSSQAPKLLFHYYDKDFNNEADTPDNFQSRRPNTSFCFLDIRSPGLGDTAMYLCATSRGRGEDYGYTFGSGTRLTVV.

The chain employs TRBV6-1 and TRBJ2-1, with D uncertain. V lost 7 bases to trimming and J lost 0 bases, with 4 bases between them. CDR1 and CDR2 from the germline V gene are MNHNS and SASEGT. CDR3 length equals 12 residues. The CDR3 loop is CASTRSYNEQFF. The DNA of the CDR3 is TGTGCCAGCACCCGCTCCTACAATGAGCAGTTCTTC.

The chain carries TRBV20-1 and TRBJ1-1; D might be TRBD1 (5 bases). The CDR3 contains 11 residues. Germline-derived CDR1 and CDR2 are DFQATT and SNEGSKA (reference sequence). The V gene lost 3 bases and the J gene lost 9 bases, with 11 bases spanning the gap. This CDR3 is CSASRGEQAFF. CDR3 coding DNA: TGCAGTGCTAGTCGGGGGGAGCAAGCTTTCTTT.

V and J are TRBV21-1 and TRBJ2-5; whether TRBD2, the table's D call, matches the DNA was not checked. TRBV21-1 is recorded as a pseudogene. The CDR3 spans 15 residues. CDR3 sequence (DNA): TGTGCCAGCAGCCCCCCTAGCGGGAGTTGGGAGACCCAGTACTTC. Residues: CASSPPSGSWETQYF.

The gene calls are TRBV5-1 and TRBJ1-2; 8 nucleotides agree with TRBD1. The CDR3 totals 15 residues. V lost 1 base to trimming and J lost 1 base; unmatched junction nucleotides: 3. Germline-derived CDR1 and CDR2 are SGHRS and YFSETQ. The CDR3 region is CASSLTQGVNYGYTF. CDR3 DNA sequence: TGCGCCAGCAGCTTGACACAGGGGGTTAACTATGGCTACACCTTC.

The chain uses TRBV15 and TRBJ1-1; 9 bases are shared with TRBD1. CDR3 length equals 14 residues. The germline gives CDR1 LNHNV, CDR2 YYDKDF (reference sequence). With 8 bases clipped from V and 7 bases from J, the junction kept 11 bases outside the gene matches. CDR3 region: CATGTGPVASEAFF. DNA of the CDR3: TGTGCCACCGGGACAGGGCCTGTGGCGAGTGAAGCTTTCTTT.

The J gene is TRBJ2-3, the V gene TRBV10-3, with no clear D. V lost 2 bases and J lost 1, with 10 bases in between. The CDR3 is 15 residues long. CDR1 is ENHRY, CDR2 SYGVKD, per germline. The CDR3 loop reads CAISEPQTRTDTQYF. Here the CDR3 DNA reads TGTGCCATCAGTGAGCCACAGACCCGCACAGATACGCAGTATTTT.

The chain joins TRBV11-2 to TRBJ2-6, with TRBD2 matching 9 bases. Germline V CDR1 and CDR2: SGHAT, FQNNGV. V shed 1 base and J 2 bases; nucleotides not matched to a gene: 9. The CDR3 spans 19 residues. The CDR3, as DNA: TGTGCCAGCAGCTTAGTGAGAGTAGCGGGAGCGGCTGGGGCCAACGTCCTGACTTTC. Its translation: CASSLVRVAGAAGANVLTF.

This chain joins TRBV15 and TRBJ2-5; 11 bases are a match to TRBD1. The germline V gene encodes CDR1 LNHNV and CDR2 YYDKDF (reference sequence). This CDR3 has 16 residues. With V trimmed by 1 base and J by 5 bases, 6 bases remained unmatched. The CDR3, as DNA: TGTGCCACCAGCAGAGGCGGGACAGGGGGAAGGGAGACCCAGTACTTC. Its protein product is CATSRGGTGGRETQYF.

This chain joins TRBV28 and TRBJ2-2, with D uncertain. V lost 5 bases and J lost 4, with 14 bases in between. This CDR3 has 15 residues. From germline, CDR1 is MDHEN and CDR2 SYDVKM. The chain's CDR3 is CASSPWRLSTGELFF. The CDR3 region has the DNA TGTGCCAGCAGTCCGTGGCGGCTAAGCACCGGGGAGCTGTTTTTT.

V usage is TRBV7-9 and J usage is TRBJ1-1; TRBD1 agrees at 9 bases. The CDR3 covers 15 residues. Germline CDR1 is SEHNR and CDR2 is FQNEAQ (reference sequence). The J segment lost 5 bases and the V segment lost 4 bases, leaving 8 bases of the junction unmatched. The CDR3 protein is CASSSGTGQRTEAFF. CDR3 nucleotide sequence: TGTGCCAGCAGCTCGGGGACAGGGCAGCGGACTGAAGCTTTCTTT.

The V call is TRBV11-2, the J call TRBJ1-2, with a tentative D call TRBD1 (6 bases). This CDR3 region has 14 residues. In germline, CDR1 is SGHAT, CDR2 FQNNGV. V lost 0 bases to trimming and J lost 8 bases, with 13 bases between them. The CDR3 reads CASSLDRGGRGYTF. In DNA form, the CDR3 reads TGTGCCAGCAGCTTAGATCGAGGGGGACGCGGCTACACCTTC. The complete variable domain, with remaining parts taken from reference TRBV11-2 and TRBJ1-2, reads EAGVAQSPRYKIIEKRQSVAFWCNPISGHATLYWYQQILGQGPKLLIQFQNNGVVDDSQLPKDRFSAERLKGVDSTLKIQPAKLEDSAVYLCASSLDRGGRGYTFGSGTRLTVV.

There are a few counts of this clone. This chain connects TRBV7-9 to TRBJ1-1, with D tentatively TRBD1 (6 bases). Looked up from germline, CDR1 is SEHNR and CDR2 is FQNEAQ (reference sequence). The CDR3 sequence is 14 residues long. Trimming shortened V by 4 bases and J by 5 bases, and 14 bases separated the two germline ends. The CDR3 is CASSYERGGTEAFF. The DNA of the CDR3 is TGTGCCAGCAGCTACGAACGAGGGGGAACTGAAGCTTTCTTT.

In DNA, the CDR3 is TGTGCCAGCAGTCGACAGGGGGCGGGGGCCAACGTCCTGACTTTC. Translation gives CASSRQGAGANVLTF. The chain employs TRBV7-9 and TRBJ2-6, with 10 bases matching TRBD1. The CDR3 has 15 residues. V gave up 6 bases and J gave up 4 bases; unmatched junction bases: 3. Germline lookup yields CDR1 SEHNR and CDR2 FQNEAQ (reference sequence).

The chain carries TRBV9 and TRBJ2-5; tentatively, D is TRBD2 (5 bases). The V end was cut by 1 base, the J end by 1 base, with 17 bases between. The germline CDR1 and CDR2 sequences are SGDLS and YYNGEE. The CDR3 extends over 17 amino acids. CDR3 residues: CASSVRGGRVGQETQYF. CDR3 nucleotide sequence: TGTGCCAGCAGCGTACGAGGTGGGCGGGTGGGCCAAGAGACCCAGTACTTC.

This chain uses TRBV27 with TRBJ2-7, with TRBD1 matching over 8 bases. The CDR3 sequence is 16 residues long. Germline CDR1 and CDR2: MNHEY and SMNVEV (reference sequence). The junction had 10 bases not matched to a gene; V was cut back by 1 base and J by 5 bases. CDR3 in amino acids: CASSLLRAGGFDEQYF. In nucleotides, the CDR3 is TGTGCCAGCAGTTTATTGAGGGCAGGGGGCTTCGACGAGCAGTACTTC.

This sequence joins TRBV2 and TRBJ1-1; 11 bases are shared with TRBD1. Trimming took 5 bases from V and 1 from J; bases not matched to a gene: 9. The CDR3 totals 17 residues. Germline loops: CDR1 SNHLY, CDR2 FYNNEI. The CDR3 bases are TGTGCCAGCAGTCGGACAGGGGGCCCGTTATGGAACACTGAAGCTTTCTTT. This translates into CASSRTGGPLWNTEAFF.

The chain employs TRBV5-1 and TRBJ2-5; TRBD2 matches at 7 bases. The CDR3 extends over 17 amino acids. Trimming took 5 bases from V and 0 from J; bases not matched to a gene: 13. Germline loops: CDR1 SGHRS, CDR2 YFSETQ. Here the CDR3 DNA reads TGCGCCAGCAGATTGATCGGGACTACAAAGTACCAAGAGACCCAGTACTTC. This encodes CASRLIGTTKYQETQYF.

The chain joins TRBV15 to TRBJ2-5, with D tentatively TRBD2 (5 bases). The CDR3 has 17 residues. Germline CDR1 is LNHNV and CDR2 is YYDKDF (reference sequence). The germline V and J ends were trimmed by 1 base and 7 bases, with 22 bases remaining between them. CDR3 nucleotides: TGTGCCACCAGCAGAGTGGGTGAGGGCGCCCATATCAGGACCCAGTACTTC. Translation gives CATSRVGEGAHIRTQYF.

The genes are TRBV7-9 and TRBJ2-3; 10 nucleotides align to TRBD2. This CDR3 comprises 18 residues. The V gene's germline CDR1 is SEHNR and CDR2 FQNEAQ (reference sequence). Trimming took 2 bases from V and 2 from J; bases not matched to a gene: 10. The CDR3 here is CASSLLAGAHTHTDTQYF. The CDR3 DNA is TGTGCCAGCAGCTTACTAGCGGGAGCACACACACACACAGATACGCAGTATTTT.

V and J are TRBV4-1 and TRBJ1-6; a possible D gene is TRBD1 (6 bases). This CDR3 has 15 amino acids. V dropped 1 base and J dropped 5 bases, with 9 bases sitting between them. The V gene's germline CDR1 is MGHRA and CDR2 YSYEKL. The DNA of the CDR3 is TGCGCCAGCAGCCAAGGGCAGGGGAATAATTCACCCCTCCACTTT. This gives the protein CASSQGQGNNSPLHF.

The rearrangement links TRBV4-2 to TRBJ2-3; no clear D gene. Trimming pared 4 bases from V and 4 bases from J, leaving 6 bases between. The CDR3 has 12 residues. The germline gives CDR1 LGHNA, CDR2 YNFKEQ. The CDR3: CASSLSPDTQYF. Here the CDR3 DNA reads TGTGCCAGCAGCCTTAGTCCAGATACGCAGTATTTT.

This clone was seen just once. V gene TRBV28 combines with J gene TRBJ1-4; the D gene is possibly TRBD1 (6 bases). The V gene lost 6 bases and the J gene lost 5 bases, with 7 bases spanning the gap. The CDR3 is made up of 12 amino acids. In germline, CDR1 is MDHEN, CDR2 SYDVKM. CDR3 residues: CASSQGNEKLFF. CDR3 coding DNA: TGTGCCAGCAGCCAGGGGAATGAAAAACTGTTTTTT.